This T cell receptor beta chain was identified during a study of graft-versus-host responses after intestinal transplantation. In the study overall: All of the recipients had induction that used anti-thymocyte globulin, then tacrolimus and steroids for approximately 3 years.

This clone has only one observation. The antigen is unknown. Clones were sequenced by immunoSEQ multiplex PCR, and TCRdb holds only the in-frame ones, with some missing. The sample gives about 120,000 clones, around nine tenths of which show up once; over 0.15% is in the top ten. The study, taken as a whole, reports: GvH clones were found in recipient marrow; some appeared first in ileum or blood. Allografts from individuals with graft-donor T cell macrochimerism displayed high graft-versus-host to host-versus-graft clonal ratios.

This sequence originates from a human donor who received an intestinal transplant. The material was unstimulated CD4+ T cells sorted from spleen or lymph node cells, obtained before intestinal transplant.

This chain's CDR3 is CASREGLAGSYEQYF. In nucleotides, the CDR3 is TGTGCCAGCAGGGAGGGACTAGCGGGCTCCTACGAGCAGTACTTC. The chain employs TRBV6-5 and TRBJ2-7; 12 nucleotides agree with TRBD2. J lost 0 bases, V lost 6 bases, and 3 bases had no gene match. Looked up from germline, CDR1 is MNHEY and CDR2 is SVGAGI. The CDR3 sequence is 15 residues long.